A single sample gave rise to the 11 T cell receptor beta chains below, sequenced in a study of regulatory T cells in long-lasting Graves disease. Investigators prepared the TCR beta libraries by applying iRepertoire HTBI primers and Arm-PCR of CDR3 regions. TCRdb redid the calling of the multiplex PCR reads with MiXCR, one entry per CDR3 protein. The sample comprises 550,000 to 650,000 distinct CDR3 sequences, roughly 16% of which are singletons, and about 12% rests with the top ten. Time point reported: newly diagnosed GD, antithyroid drugs for less than 3 months. PBMC RNA served as the TCR library source. The data were also submitted as part of a second study, on T cells in Graves' hyperthyroidism and ophthalmopathy.

Sequencing was performed on peripheral blood mononuclear cells (PBMCs), taken at new diagnosis, from a patient treated with antithyroid drugs. The receptors come from a man between 18 and 35 years old with Graves disease.

This clonotype has a count of ten or more. The chain links TRBV30 to TRBJ1-2, with TRBD1 matching over 9 bases. The V and J ends lost 2 bases and 6 bases, in that order; junction bases with no gene match: 4. The CDR3 consists of 13 residues. The germline V gene encodes CDR1 GTSNPN and CDR2 SVGIG (reference sequence). CDR3 nucleotide sequence: TGTGCCTGGAGTCTTGGACAGGGGCATGGCTACACCTTC. Translation gives CAWSLGQGHGYTF.

This clonotype was observed a handful of times. The chain carries TRBV7-9 and TRBJ2-2, with D tentatively TRBD1 or TRBD2 (5 bases each). There are 15 residues in the CDR3. Looked up from germline, CDR1 is SEHNR and CDR2 is FQNEAQ (reference sequence). With 5 bases removed from V and 3 bases from J, the gap between germline ends came to 13 bases. The CDR3 coding sequence is TGTGCCAGCAGCCACTTAATGGGGGACACCGGGGAGCTGTTTTTT. Translating it yields CASSHLMGDTGELFF. The whole variable domain, remainder taken from reference TRBV7-9 and TRBJ2-2, is DTGVSQNPRHKITKRGQNVTFRCDPISEHNRLYWYRQTLGQGPEFLTYFQNEAQLEKSRLLSDRFSAERPKGSFSTLEIQRTEQGDSAMYLCASSHLMGDTGELFFGEGSRLTVL.

V is TRBV20-1 and J is TRBJ2-3; D unresolved. Germline values: CDR1 DFQATT, CDR2 SNEGSKA (reference sequence). The CDR3 consists of 14 residues. Trimming pared 5 bases from V and 6 bases from J, leaving 18 bases between. In DNA, the CDR3 is TGCAGTGCTCGTAGCCCGGCCGTCACGGATACGCAGTATTTT. Translating gives CSARSPAVTDTQYF.

This chain connects TRBV7-3 to TRBJ2-7, with D possibly TRBD1 on 6 matching bases. Trimming stripped 5 bases from V and 6 bases from J, with 14 bases between. The CDR3 totals 13 residues. Germline V gives CDR1 SGHTA, CDR2 FQGTGA. The CDR3 DNA follows: TGTGCCAGCAGCCCAGTTGGGGGCAGCGAGCAGTACTTC. Translating gives CASSPVGGSEQYF.

The sample holds a few counts of this clonotype. This chain links TRBV27 with TRBJ2-1; 9 bases are shared with TRBD2. This CDR3 region has 14 residues. V was pared by 6 bases and J by 2 bases, with 2 bases of the junction left unmatched. Germline CDR1 reads MNHEY; CDR2 reads SMNVEV (reference sequence). The CDR3 sequence is CASRGLAPYNEQFF. The DNA for the CDR3 is TGTGCCAGCAGGGGACTAGCACCCTACAATGAGCAGTTCTTC.

There are many counts of this clonotype. The rearrangement uses TRBV27 and TRBJ2-4, with D perhaps matching TRBD2 (5 bases). CDR3 size: 16 residues. Germline V lookup: CDR1 MNHEY, CDR2 SMNVEV (reference sequence). V was shortened by 6 bases and J by 8 bases, with 23 bases between the two germline ends. The chain's CDR3 is CASSLRSRGWRDIQYF. The CDR3 DNA reads TGTGCCAGCAGCCTGAGGTCTCGGGGTTGGCGAGACATTCAGTACTTC.

The chain employs TRBV20-1 and TRBJ2-1; 9 bases line up with TRBD2. CDR1 and CDR2 from the germline V gene are DFQATT and SNEGSKA (reference sequence). The V segment lost 8 bases and the J segment 5 bases; nucleotides outside the gene matches: 7. The CDR3 consists of 13 residues. CDR3 nucleotide sequence: TGCAGTCCCGCGGGACTAGCTAACAATGAGCAGTTCTTC. Its translation: CSPAGLANNEQFF.

This sequence joins TRBV19 and TRBJ2-1; TRBD2 aligns across 8 bases. The CDR3 sequence is 14 residues long. Germline loops: CDR1 LNHDA, CDR2 SQIVND (reference sequence). After removal of 5 bases from V and 8 bases from J, the junction contained 8 bases not matched to a gene. In DNA, the CDR3 is TGTGCCAGTAGTTCAGGACTAGCTATCGATGAGCAGTTCTTC. Protein sequence: CASSSGLAIDEQFF.

As regards this clonotype: The junction departs from the called germline gene at one end, perhaps through a read error. The gene calls are TRBV5-1 and TRBJ2-2, with D possibly being TRBD2 (5 bases). In germline, CDR1 is SGHRS, CDR2 YFSETQ. CDR3 size: 17 residues. The CDR3 protein is CASSWGVARGVTGELLF. CDR3 nucleotides: TGCGCCAGCAGCTGGGGTGTCGCGAGAGGAGTCACCGGGGAGCTGCTTTTT.

This clonotype occurred many times. The genes are TRBV7-9 and TRBJ2-7; TRBD1 might be the D (6 bases). This CDR3 comprises 14 residues. The germline V gene encodes CDR1 SEHNR and CDR2 FQNEAQ (reference sequence). Trimming removed 5 bases at V and 5 bases at J, with 16 bases between. For the CDR3, the DNA is TGTGCCAGCAGCCCCGCAGTGGGGGCCGACGAGCAGTACTTC. It codes for CASSPAVGADEQYF.

This clonotype occurred many times. V gene TRBV28 combines with J gene TRBJ2-7, with D perhaps TRBD1 (6 bases). V was trimmed by 2 bases and J by 1 base, leaving 12 bases between them. CDR3 size: 15 residues. From germline, CDR1 is MDHEN and CDR2 SYDVKM. The CDR3 nucleotides read TGTGCCAGCAGTTTAGGACAGTCAAGATCCTACGAGCAGTACTTC. Encoded protein: CASSLGQSRSYEQYF.